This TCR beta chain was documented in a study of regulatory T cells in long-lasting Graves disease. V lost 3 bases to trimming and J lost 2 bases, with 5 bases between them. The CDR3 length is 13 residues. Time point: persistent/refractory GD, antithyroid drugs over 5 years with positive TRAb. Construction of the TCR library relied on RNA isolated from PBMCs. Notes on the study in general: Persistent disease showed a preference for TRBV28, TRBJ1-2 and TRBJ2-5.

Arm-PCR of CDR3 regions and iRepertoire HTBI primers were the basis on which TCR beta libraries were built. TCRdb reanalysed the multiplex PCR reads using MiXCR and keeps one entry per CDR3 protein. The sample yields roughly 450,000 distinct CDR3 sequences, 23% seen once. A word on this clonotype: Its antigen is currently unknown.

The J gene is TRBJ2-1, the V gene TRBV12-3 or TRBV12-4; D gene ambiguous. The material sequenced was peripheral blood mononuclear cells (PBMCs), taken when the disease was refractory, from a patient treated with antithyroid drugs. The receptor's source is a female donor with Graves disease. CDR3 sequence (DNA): TGTGCCAGCAGTTTGCTGGCCTACAATGAGCAGTTCTTC. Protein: CASSLLAYNEQFF.